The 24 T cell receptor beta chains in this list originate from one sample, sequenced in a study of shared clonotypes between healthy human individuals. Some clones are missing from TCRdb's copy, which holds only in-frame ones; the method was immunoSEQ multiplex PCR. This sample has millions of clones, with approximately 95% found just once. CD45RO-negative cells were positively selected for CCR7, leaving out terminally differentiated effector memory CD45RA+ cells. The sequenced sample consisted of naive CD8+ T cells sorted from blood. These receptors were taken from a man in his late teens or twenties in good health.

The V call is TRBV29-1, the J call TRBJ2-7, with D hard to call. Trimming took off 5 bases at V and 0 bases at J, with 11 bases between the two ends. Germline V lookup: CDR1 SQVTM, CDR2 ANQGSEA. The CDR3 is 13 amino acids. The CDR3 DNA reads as TGCAGCGTTCAGTCATTAGACTCCTACGAGCAGTACTTC. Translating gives CSVQSLDSYEQYF.

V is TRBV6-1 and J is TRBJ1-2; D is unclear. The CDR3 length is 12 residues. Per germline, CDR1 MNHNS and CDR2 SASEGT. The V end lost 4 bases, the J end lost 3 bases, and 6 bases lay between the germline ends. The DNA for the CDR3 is TGTGCCAGCAGTGGAGAGTACTATGGCTACACCTTC. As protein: CASSGEYYGYTF.

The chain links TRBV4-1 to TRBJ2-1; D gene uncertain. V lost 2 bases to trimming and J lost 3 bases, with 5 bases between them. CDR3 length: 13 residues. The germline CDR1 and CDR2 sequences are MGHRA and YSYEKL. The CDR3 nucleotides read TGCGCCAGCAGCCAACTTGTCTACAATGAGCAGTTCTTC. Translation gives CASSQLVYNEQFF.

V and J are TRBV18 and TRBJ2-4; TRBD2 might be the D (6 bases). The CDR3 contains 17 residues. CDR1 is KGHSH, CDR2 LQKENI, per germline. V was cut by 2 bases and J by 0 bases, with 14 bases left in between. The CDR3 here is CASSPIGGILAKNIQYF. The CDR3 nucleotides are TGTGCCAGCTCACCAATTGGGGGGATCCTAGCCAAAAACATTCAGTACTTC.

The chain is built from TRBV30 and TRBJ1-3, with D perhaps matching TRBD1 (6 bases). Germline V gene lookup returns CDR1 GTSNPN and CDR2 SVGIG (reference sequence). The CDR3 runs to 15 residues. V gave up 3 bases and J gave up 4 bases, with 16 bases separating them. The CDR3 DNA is TGTGCCTGGAGCCCCGGACAGTCTATGGGAAACACCATATATTTT. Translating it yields CAWSPGQSMGNTIYF. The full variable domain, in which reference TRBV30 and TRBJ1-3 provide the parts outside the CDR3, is SQTIHQWPATLVQPVGSPLSLECTVEGTSNPNLYWYRQAAGRGLQLLFYSVGIGQISSEVPQNLSASRPQDRQFILSSKKLLLSDSGFYLCAWSPGQSMGNTIYFGEGSWLTVV.

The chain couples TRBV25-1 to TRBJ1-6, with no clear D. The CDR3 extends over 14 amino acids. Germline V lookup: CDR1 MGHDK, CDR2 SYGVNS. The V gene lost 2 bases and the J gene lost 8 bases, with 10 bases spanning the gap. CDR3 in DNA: TGTGCCAGCAGTGAAAGGCAAAAGGATTCACCCCTCCACTTT. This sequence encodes CASSERQKDSPLHF.

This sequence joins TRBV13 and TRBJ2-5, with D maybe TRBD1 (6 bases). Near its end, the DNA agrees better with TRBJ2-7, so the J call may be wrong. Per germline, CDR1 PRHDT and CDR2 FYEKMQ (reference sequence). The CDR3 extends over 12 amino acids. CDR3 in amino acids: CASSGQGFEQYF. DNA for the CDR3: TGTGCCAGCAGCGGTCAGGGGTTCGAGCAGTACTTC.

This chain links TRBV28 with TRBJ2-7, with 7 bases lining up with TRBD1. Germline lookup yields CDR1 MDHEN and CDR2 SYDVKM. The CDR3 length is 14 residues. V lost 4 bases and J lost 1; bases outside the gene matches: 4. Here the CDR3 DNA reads TGTGCCAGCAGTTGGACAGGTCGATCCTACGAGCAGTACTTC. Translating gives CASSWTGRSYEQYF.

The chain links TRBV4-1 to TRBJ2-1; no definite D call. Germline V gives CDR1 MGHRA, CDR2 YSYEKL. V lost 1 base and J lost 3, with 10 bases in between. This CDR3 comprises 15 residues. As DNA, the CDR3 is TGCGCCAGCAGCCAAGGTTCGGACGGCTACAATGAGCAGTTCTTC. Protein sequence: CASSQGSDGYNEQFF.

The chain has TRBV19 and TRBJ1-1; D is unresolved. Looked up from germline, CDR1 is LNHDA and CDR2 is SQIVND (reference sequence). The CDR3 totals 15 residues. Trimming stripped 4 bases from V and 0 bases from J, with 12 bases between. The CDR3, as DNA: TGTGCCAGTAGTAGAGGTGAAGTCATGAACACTGAAGCTTTCTTT. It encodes CASSRGEVMNTEAFF.

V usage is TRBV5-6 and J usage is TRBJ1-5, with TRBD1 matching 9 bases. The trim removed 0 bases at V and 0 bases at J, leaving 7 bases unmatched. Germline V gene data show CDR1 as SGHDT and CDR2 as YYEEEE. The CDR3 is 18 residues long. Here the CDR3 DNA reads TGTGCCAGCAGCTTGGCCGGGACAGGGAGATATAGCAATCAGCCCCAGCATTTT. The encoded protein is CASSLAGTGRYSNQPQHF. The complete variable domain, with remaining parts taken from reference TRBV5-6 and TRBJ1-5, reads DAGVTQSPTHLIKTRGQQVTLRCSPKSGHDTVSWYQQALGQGPQFIFQYYEEEERQRGNFPDRFSGHQFPNYSSELNVNALLLGDSALYLCASSLAGTGRYSNQPQHFGDGTRLSIL.

The CDR3 reads CASSPGGAAYEQYF. DNA of the CDR3: TGTGCCAGCTCACCCGGGGGGGCCGCCTACGAGCAGTACTTC. This chain links TRBV18 with TRBJ2-7, with 8 bases lining up with TRBD2. The ends lost 3 bases at V and 2 bases at J; junction bases unmatched: 3. CDR1 KGHSH and CDR2 LQKENI come from the germline V gene. This CDR3 comprises 14 residues.

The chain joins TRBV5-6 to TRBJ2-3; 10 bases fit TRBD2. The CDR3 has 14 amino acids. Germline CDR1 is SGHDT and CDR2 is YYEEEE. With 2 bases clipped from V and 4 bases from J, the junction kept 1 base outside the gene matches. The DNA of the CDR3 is TGTGCCAGCAGCTTCGGGACTAGCGCAGATACGCAGTATTTT. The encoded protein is CASSFGTSADTQYF.

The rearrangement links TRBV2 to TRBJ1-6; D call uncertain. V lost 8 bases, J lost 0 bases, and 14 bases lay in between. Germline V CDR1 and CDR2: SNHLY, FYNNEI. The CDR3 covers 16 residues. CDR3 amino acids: CASSTGPSSYNSPLHF. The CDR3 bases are TGTGCCAGCTCCACCGGCCCAAGCTCCTATAATTCACCCCTCCACTTT.

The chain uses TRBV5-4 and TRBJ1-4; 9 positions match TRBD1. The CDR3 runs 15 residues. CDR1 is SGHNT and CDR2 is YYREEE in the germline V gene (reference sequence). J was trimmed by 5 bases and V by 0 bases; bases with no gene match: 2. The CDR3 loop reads CASSLGQGGNEKLFF. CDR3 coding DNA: TGTGCCAGCAGCTTGGGACAGGGGGGGAATGAAAAACTGTTTTTT.

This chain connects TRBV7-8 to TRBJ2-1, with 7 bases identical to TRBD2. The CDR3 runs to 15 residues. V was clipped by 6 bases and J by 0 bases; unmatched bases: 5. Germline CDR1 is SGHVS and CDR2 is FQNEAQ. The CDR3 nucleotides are TGTGCCAGCAGTCCAGGGAGGGTCTCCTACAATGAGCAGTTCTTC. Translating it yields CASSPGRVSYNEQFF.

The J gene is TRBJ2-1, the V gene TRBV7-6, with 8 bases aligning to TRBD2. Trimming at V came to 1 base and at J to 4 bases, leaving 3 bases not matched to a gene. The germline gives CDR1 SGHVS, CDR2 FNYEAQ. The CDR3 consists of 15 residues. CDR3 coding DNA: TGTGCCAGCAGCTTAGAACTAGCGGAATACAATGAGCAGTTCTTC. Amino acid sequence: CASSLELAEYNEQFF.

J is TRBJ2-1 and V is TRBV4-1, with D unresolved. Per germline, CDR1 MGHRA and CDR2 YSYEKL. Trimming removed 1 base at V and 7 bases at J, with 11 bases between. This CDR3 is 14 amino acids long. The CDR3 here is CASSQANSLNEQFF. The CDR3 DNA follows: TGCGCCAGCAGCCAAGCGAACAGTCTTAATGAGCAGTTCTTC.

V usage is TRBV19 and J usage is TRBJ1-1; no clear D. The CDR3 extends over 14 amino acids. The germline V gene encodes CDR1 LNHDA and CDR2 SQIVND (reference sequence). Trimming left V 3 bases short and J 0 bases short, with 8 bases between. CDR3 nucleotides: TGTGCCAGTAGTATCGCCGGGATGAACACTGAAGCTTTCTTT. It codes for CASSIAGMNTEAFF.

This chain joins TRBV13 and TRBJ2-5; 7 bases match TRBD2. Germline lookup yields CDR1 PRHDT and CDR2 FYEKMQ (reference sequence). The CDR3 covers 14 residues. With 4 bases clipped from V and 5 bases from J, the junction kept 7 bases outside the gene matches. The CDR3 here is CASSSSMTSETQYF. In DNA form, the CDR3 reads TGTGCCAGCAGCTCAAGCATGACTAGCGAGACCCAGTACTTC.

The CDR3 sequence is CASSMGGGDGYTF. The DNA of the CDR3 is TGTGCCAGTAGTATGGGGGGAGGAGATGGCTACACCTTC. The chain has TRBV19 and TRBJ1-2; a weak D match, TRBD1 (5 bases). CDR1 is LNHDA and CDR2 is SQIVND in the germline V gene (reference sequence). This CDR3 has 13 amino acids. Trimming took 3 bases from V and 6 from J, leaving 11 bases between them.

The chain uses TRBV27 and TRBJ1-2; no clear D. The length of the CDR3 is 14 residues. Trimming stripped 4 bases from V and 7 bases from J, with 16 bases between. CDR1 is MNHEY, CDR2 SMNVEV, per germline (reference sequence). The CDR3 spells CASSSQGSPLGYTF. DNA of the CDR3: TGTGCCAGCAGTTCTCAAGGGTCCCCTCTTGGCTACACCTTC.

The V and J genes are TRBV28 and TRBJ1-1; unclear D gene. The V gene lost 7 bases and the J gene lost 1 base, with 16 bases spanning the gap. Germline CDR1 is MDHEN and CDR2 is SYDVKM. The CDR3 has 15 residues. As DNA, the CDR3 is TGTGCCAGCACCCTTGGGGTAGGGAAGAACACTGAAGCTTTCTTT. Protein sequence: CASTLGVGKNTEAFF.

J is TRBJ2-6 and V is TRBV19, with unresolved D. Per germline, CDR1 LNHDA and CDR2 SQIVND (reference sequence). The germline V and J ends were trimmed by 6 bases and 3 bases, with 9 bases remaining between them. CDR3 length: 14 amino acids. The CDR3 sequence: CASRVGSGANVLTF. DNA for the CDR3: TGTGCCAGTAGGGTGGGTAGTGGGGCCAACGTCCTGACTTTC.